This T cell receptor (beta chain) came from a study of blood T cell repertoires in COVID-19. Study information: The origin of the acute and convalescent COVID-19 samples was the United States, Italy and Spain.

Among Cohort 3 donors, those recovered had two negative PCRs, clearance, or symptom resolution. CDR1 WNHNN and CDR2 SYGVQD come from the germline V gene (reference sequence). The CDR3 covers 12 residues. Trimming cost V 8 bases and J 5 bases, with 12 bases left between them. Authors' data handling: Quantification of nucleated cells was approximated via reference gene primer amplification. The protocol was immunoSEQ multiplex PCR, while the TCRdb copy is restricted to in-frame clones and leaves out a portion. The V and J calls and clone size are taken from that table; D and trimming were inferred from the DNA. In the table there are roughly 190,000 clones, around four fifths of which are singletons.

The sequence came from a man aged 35 to 55 who had recovered from COVID-19. The specimen was PBMCs or T cells enriched from blood (not recorded which). This rearrangement joins TRBV10-1 to TRBJ1-2; D is unclear. The CDR3 DNA is TGCGCCAGCGTTATGACTGAATATGGCTACACCTTC. It encodes CASVMTEYGYTF.